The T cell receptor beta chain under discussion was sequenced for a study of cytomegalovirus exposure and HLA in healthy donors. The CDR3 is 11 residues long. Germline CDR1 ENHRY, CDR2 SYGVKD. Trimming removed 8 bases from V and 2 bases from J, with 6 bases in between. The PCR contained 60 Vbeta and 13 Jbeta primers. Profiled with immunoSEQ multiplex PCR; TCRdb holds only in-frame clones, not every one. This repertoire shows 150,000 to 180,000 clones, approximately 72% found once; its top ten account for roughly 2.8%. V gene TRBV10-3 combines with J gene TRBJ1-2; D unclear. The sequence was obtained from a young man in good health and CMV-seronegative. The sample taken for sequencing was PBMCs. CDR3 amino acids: CAIDTNYGYTF. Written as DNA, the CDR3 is TGTGCCATCGACACCAACTATGGCTACACCTTC.